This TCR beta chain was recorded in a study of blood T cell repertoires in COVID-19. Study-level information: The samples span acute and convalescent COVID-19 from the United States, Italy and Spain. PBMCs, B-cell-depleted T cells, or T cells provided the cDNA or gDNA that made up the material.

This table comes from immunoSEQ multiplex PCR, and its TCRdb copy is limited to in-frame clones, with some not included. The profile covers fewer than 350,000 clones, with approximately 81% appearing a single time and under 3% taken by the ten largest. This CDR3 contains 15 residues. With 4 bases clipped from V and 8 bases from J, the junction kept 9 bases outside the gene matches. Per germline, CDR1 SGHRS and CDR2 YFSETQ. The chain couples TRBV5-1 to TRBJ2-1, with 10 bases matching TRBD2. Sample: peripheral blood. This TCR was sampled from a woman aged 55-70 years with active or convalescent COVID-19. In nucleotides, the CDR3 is TGCGCCAGCAGCCGGGCCCTCAGCGGGGGGGATGAGCAGTTCTTC. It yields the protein CASSRALSGGDEQFF.